This T cell receptor beta chain was recorded in a study of cytomegalovirus exposure and HLA in healthy donors. Germline CDR1 is SGHTA and CDR2 is FQGNSA. With V trimmed by 5 bases and J by 7 bases, 5 bases remained unmatched. The CDR3 runs 13 residues. The PCR was carried out with 60 Vbeta primers and 13 Jbeta primers. Assay: immunoSEQ multiplex PCR; the TCRdb copy retains only in-frame clones and omits some. The sample lists tens of thousands of clones, around 80% seen once, with less than 3% in the top ten. The sequence was obtained from a young woman in good health and CMV-seronegative. Material: PBMCs. The V and J genes are TRBV7-2 and TRBJ1-1; 9 bases align to TRBD1. For the CDR3, the DNA is TGTGCCAGCAGCCCGCGACAGGGGGGTGAAGCTTTCTTT. As protein: CASSPRQGGEAFF.